This T cell receptor beta chain was sequenced in a study of cytomegalovirus exposure and HLA in healthy donors. Study background: Of all 400 or so donors who were genotyped, 75% to 90% belonged to the Caucasian-associated ancestry cluster. The study, taken as a whole, reports: Reportedly, cytomegalovirus status was diagnosed with high sensitivity and specificity. The productive fraction for most TCR beta V segments was about 87% or about 30% in an earlier analysis.

The CDR3 runs 15 residues. Germline CDR1 is SEHNR and CDR2 is FQNEAQ (reference sequence). The PCR used 60 Vbeta and 13 Jbeta primers. Sequencing was performed with immunoSEQ multiplex PCR; in TCRdb, only in-frame clones are kept and a portion is missing. The sample gives approximately 160,000 clones, approximately 80% of which show up once; 0.6% to 0.9% is in the top ten. For this clone: As yet, its antigen is unknown. Germline and junction disagree at one end, which may indicate a read error.

V usage is TRBV7-9 and J usage is TRBJ1-2, with 7 bases matching TRBD1. The specimen sequenced was PBMCs. The clonotype comes from a female donor in good health and CMV-seronegative. The CDR3 is CASSLDDRANYGYIF. In DNA, the CDR3 is TGTGCCAGCAGCTTAGATGACAGGGCCAACTATGGCTACATCTTC.